This is a list of T cell receptor beta chains from one sample in a study of control samples from healthy donors and cancer patients. The protocol was immunoSEQ multiplex PCR, while the TCRdb copy is restricted to in-frame clones and leaves out a portion. Of 150,000 to 200,000 clones listed, around 87% are singletons. Sequenced sample: blood. The receptors were gathered from a woman between 45 and 65 years old in good health. Both conserved end residues are part of each CDR3. D genes are given only for firm matches.

>.|TRBJ2-2|TRBV2
CASSEALVNTGELFF
TGTGCCAGCAGTGAAGCACTGGTCAACACCGGGGAGCTGTTTTTT
>.|TRBJ2-7|TRBV28
CASLRGSYEQYF
TGTGCCAGTCTCAGGGGATCCTACGAGCAGTACTTC
>.|TRBJ1-6|TRBV7-2
CASSATNRVSPLHF
TGTGCCAGCAGCGCCACTAACAGGGTTTCACCCCTCCACTTT
>.|TRBJ2-1|TRBV2
CASSDRGVSYNEQFF
TGTGCCAGCAGTGATCGCGGGGTCTCCTACAATGAGCAGTTCTTC
>TRBD1|TRBJ1-2|TRBV19
CASSRDRARPIYGYTF
TGTGCCAGTTCGCGGGACAGGGCACGTCCGATCTATGGCTACACCTTC
>TRBD1|TRBJ1-5|TRBV5-1
CASSQTGGGNQPQHF
TGCGCCAGCAGCCAAACAGGGGGTGGCAATCAGCCCCAGCATTTT
>TRBD2|TRBJ2-2|TRBV7-2
CASSPQAGGTGELFF
TGTGCCAGCAGCCCCCAAGCGGGGGGCACCGGGGAGCTGTTTTTT
>.|TRBJ2-6|TRBV7-2
CASSLGSSGANVLTF
TGTGCCAGCAGCCTGGGGTCCTCTGGGGCCAACGTCCTGACTTTC
>.|TRBJ1-4|TRBV18
CASSPRERGSSNEKLFF
TGTGCCAGCTCCCCTCGTGAGAGGGGCTCGAGTAATGAAAAACTGTTTTTT
>.|TRBJ2-1|TRBV4-3
CASSQELLDEQFF
TGCGCCAGCAGCCAAGAACTATTGGATGAGCAGTTCTTC
>.|TRBJ2-5|TRBV28
CASSSSLAGGSAGRETQYF
TGTGCCAGCAGTTCCTCACTAGCAGGGGGGTCGGCCGGAAGAGAGACCCAGTACTTC
>TRBD1|TRBJ1-1|TRBV28
CASRVQGAVDAFF
TGTGCCAGCAGGGTTCAGGGGGCGGTGGACGCTTTCTTT
>TRBD1|TRBJ2-2|TRBV5-1
CASTEDRANTGELFF
TGCGCCAGCACCGAGGACAGGGCAAACACCGGGGAGCTGTTTTTT